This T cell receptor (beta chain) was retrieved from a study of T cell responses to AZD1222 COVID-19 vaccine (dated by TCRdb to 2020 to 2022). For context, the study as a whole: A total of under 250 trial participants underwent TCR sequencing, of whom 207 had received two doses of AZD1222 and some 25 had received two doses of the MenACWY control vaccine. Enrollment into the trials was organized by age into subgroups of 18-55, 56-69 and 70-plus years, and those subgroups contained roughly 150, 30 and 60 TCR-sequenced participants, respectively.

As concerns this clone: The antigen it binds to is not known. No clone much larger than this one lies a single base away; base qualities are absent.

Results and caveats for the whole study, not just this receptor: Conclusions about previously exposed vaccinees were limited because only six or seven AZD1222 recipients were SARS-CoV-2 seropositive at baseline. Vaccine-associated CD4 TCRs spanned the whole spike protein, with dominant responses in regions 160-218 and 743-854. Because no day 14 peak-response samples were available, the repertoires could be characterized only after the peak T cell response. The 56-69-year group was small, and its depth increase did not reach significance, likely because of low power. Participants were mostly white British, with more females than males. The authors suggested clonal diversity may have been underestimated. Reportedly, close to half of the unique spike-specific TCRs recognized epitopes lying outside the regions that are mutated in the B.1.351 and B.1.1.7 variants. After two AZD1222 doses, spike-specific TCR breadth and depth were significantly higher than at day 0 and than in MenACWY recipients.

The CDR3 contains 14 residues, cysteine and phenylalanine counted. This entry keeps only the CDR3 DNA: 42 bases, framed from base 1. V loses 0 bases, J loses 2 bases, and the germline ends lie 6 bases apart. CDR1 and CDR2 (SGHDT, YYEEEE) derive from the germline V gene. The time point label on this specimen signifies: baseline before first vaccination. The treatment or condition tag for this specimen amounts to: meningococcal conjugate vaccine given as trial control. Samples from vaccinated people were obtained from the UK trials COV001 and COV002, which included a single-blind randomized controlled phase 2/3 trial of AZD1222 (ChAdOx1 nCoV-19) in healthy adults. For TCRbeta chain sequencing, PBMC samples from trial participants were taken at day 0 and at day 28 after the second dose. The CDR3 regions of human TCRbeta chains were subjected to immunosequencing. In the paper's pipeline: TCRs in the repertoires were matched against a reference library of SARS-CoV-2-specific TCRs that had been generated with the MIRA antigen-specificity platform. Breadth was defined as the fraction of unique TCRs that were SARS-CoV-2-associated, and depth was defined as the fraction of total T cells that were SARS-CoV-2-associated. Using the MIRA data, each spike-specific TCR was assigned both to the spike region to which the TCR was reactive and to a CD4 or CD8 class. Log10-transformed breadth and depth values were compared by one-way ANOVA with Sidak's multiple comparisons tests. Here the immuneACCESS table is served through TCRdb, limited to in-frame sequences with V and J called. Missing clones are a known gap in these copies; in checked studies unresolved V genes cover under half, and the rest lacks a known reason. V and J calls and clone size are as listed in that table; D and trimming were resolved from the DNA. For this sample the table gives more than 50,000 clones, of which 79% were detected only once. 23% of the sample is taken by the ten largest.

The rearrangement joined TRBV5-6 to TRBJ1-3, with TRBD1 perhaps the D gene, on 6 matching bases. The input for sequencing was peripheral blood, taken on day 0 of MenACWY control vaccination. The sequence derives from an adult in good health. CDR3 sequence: CASSLGTAGNTIYF. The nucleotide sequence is TGTGCCAGCAGCTTGGGGACAGCTGGAAACACCATATATTTT.